This T cell receptor (beta chain) came from a study of cytomegalovirus exposure and HLA in healthy donors. Study-level findings and limits: First-cohort TCR clusters were later found to tend to co-occur in the roughly 130 validation repertoires. Cytomegalovirus status was reportedly diagnosed by the classifier with high sensitivity and specificity. Researchers reported that a few CMV-associated chains were confirmed in vitro as CMV antigen-specific.

Regarding this clone: Its antigen is unknown.

Sequencing was performed with immunoSEQ multiplex PCR; in TCRdb, only in-frame clones are kept and a portion is missing. The table lists tens of thousands of clones, 85% to 95% of them singletons. The germline gives CDR1 MDHEN, CDR2 SYDVKM. The J segment lost 10 bases and the V segment lost 0 bases, leaving 5 bases of the junction unmatched. There are 16 residues in the CDR3. The sequence came from a woman under 30 in good health and CMV-seronegative. Sequenced input: PBMCs. The genes are TRBV28 and TRBJ2-1, with 14 positions matching TRBD2. The CDR3 is CASSLWGLAGVQEQFF. For the CDR3, the DNA is TGTGCCAGCAGTTTATGGGGACTAGCGGGAGTACAGGAGCAGTTCTTC.